This TCR beta chain was profiled in a study of post-analysis software for immune sequencing data. Concerning this clonotype itself: Its specificity is unknown.

Overall study results and limits: In patients, TRBV5-6, TRBV5-1 and TRBV20-1 belonged to four or five TRBV segments found more frequently than in controls.

The CDR3 has 14 amino acids. Trimming cost V 7 bases and J 6 bases, with 18 bases left between them. Unique molecular identifiers were present in the TCR beta cDNA libraries. One entry per CDR3 protein results from TCRdb running MiXCR on the PCR reads. This repertoire shows about 820,000 distinct CDR3 sequences, about 57% found once; its top ten account for approximately 4.5%. The chain joins TRBV12-3 or TRBV12-4 to TRBJ1-1; a possible D gene is TRBD1 (5 bases). The source is a girl under 18 with multiple sclerosis. Sequenced input: blood. CDR3 sequence (DNA): TGTGCCAGCACCCTCAAAGGGGAGATCTCTGAAGCTTTCTTT. As protein: CASTLKGEISEAFF.